These T cell receptor beta chains were read from a single sample in a study of blood T cell repertoires in COVID-19. Repertoires were generated with immunoSEQ multiplex PCR, while TCRdb's copy carries only in-frame clones and drops some. Of some 150,000 clones in the sample, roughly four fifths were seen once. Sample: peripheral blood. These receptors all stem from a woman of 80 years or more with active or convalescent COVID-19. The CDR3 runs from the conserved cysteine through the conserved F or W. A D gene is named only where the DNA matches it firmly. For some rows the clone size is stated as once, few or many, or as a class when expanded; others skip it.

j_call: TRBJ2-1
v_call: TRBV6-6
clone_size: once
d_call: TRBD1
cdr3_aa: CASSDRRTYNEQFF
cdr3_nt: TGTGCCAGTTCGGACAGGCGTACCTACAATGAGCAGTTCTTC

j_call: TRBJ1-2
v_call: TRBV20-1
clone_size: NA
d_call: NA
cdr3_aa: CSASRPGDRYTF
cdr3_nt: TGCAGTGCTAGTAGGCCAGGGGACCGCTACACCTTC

j_call: TRBJ2-1
v_call: TRBV5-1
clone_size: NA
d_call: TRBD2
cdr3_aa: CASSLELAGGEQFF
cdr3_nt: TGCGCCAGCAGCTTGGAGCTAGCGGGGGGTGAGCAGTTCTTC

j_call: TRBJ1-1
v_call: TRBV20-1
clone_size: NA
d_call: NA
cdr3_aa: CSAMDSTEAFF
cdr3_nt: TGCAGTGCTATGGACAGCACTGAAGCTTTCTTT

j_call: TRBJ1-1
v_call: TRBV24-1
clone_size: NA
d_call: NA
cdr3_aa: CANKNTEAFF
cdr3_nt: TGTGCCAATAAGAACACTGAAGCTTTCTTT

j_call: TRBJ1-6
v_call: TRBV5-6
clone_size: NA
d_call: NA
cdr3_aa: CASHGQLNSPLHF
cdr3_nt: TGTGCCAGCCACGGACAGTTGAATTCACCCCTCCACTTT

j_call: TRBJ2-1
v_call: TRBV5-1
clone_size: NA
d_call: TRBD1
cdr3_aa: CASSTRQGAPYEQFF
cdr3_nt: TGCGCCAGCAGCACCCGACAGGGGGCTCCTTATGAGCAGTTCTTC

j_call: TRBJ2-1
v_call: TRBV11-3
clone_size: once
d_call: NA
cdr3_aa: CASSLGQTYNEQFF
cdr3_nt: TGTGCCAGCAGCTTAGGACAGACCTACAATGAGCAGTTCTTC

j_call: TRBJ2-3
v_call: TRBV30
clone_size: NA
d_call: NA
cdr3_aa: CAWSFGGRGDTQYF
cdr3_nt: TGTGCCTGGAGTTTCGGGGGTAGAGGAGATACGCAGTATTTT

j_call: TRBJ2-7
v_call: TRBV6-5
clone_size: NA
d_call: TRBD1
cdr3_aa: CASSTGTGKSYEQYF
cdr3_nt: TGTGCCAGCAGCACAGGGACAGGGAAGTCCTACGAGCAGTACTTC

j_call: TRBJ2-3
v_call: TRBV9
clone_size: once
d_call: TRBD2
cdr3_aa: CASSVDLAADTQYF
cdr3_nt: TGTGCCAGCAGCGTAGATCTAGCGGCAGATACGCAGTATTTT

j_call: TRBJ1-5
v_call: TRBV18
clone_size: NA
d_call: NA
cdr3_aa: CASSPRDKGNQPQHF
cdr3_nt: TGTGCCAGCTCACCCCGGGACAAGGGCAATCAGCCCCAGCATTTT

j_call: TRBJ1-2
v_call: TRBV5-1
clone_size: NA
d_call: TRBD1
cdr3_aa: CASSSTGTGAPKGYGYTF
cdr3_nt: TGCGCCAGCAGTTCCACCGGTACAGGGGCCCCCAAGGGCTATGGCTACACCTTC

j_call: TRBJ1-6
v_call: TRBV5-8
clone_size: medium-sized
d_call: NA
cdr3_aa: CASSPWDPSGALHF
cdr3_nt: TGTGCCAGCAGCCCCTGGGACCCGTCGGGGGCCCTCCACTTT

j_call: TRBJ2-7
v_call: TRBV5-8
clone_size: NA
d_call: NA
cdr3_aa: CASQVKDTFYEQYF
cdr3_nt: TGTGCCAGCCAAGTCAAGGACACATTCTACGAGCAGTACTTC

j_call: TRBJ1-5
v_call: TRBV30
clone_size: once
d_call: NA
cdr3_aa: CAWSRAGRDSNQPQHF
cdr3_nt: TGTGCCTGGAGTCGGGCAGGGCGGGATAGCAATCAGCCCCAGCATTTT

j_call: TRBJ2-2
v_call: TRBV7-8
clone_size: NA
d_call: TRBD2
cdr3_aa: CASTTSGGSNTGELFF
cdr3_nt: TGTGCCAGCACAACTAGCGGGGGGTCGAACACCGGGGAGCTGTTTTTT

j_call: TRBJ2-7
v_call: TRBV5-5
clone_size: NA
d_call: TRBD2
cdr3_aa: CASSLVGTSNEQYF
cdr3_nt: TGTGCCAGCAGCTTGGTCGGGACTAGCAACGAGCAGTACTTC

j_call: TRBJ2-1
v_call: TRBV7-3
clone_size: NA
d_call: TRBD1
cdr3_aa: CASSLIAGTGVGEQFF
cdr3_nt: TGTGCCAGCAGCTTAATAGCAGGGACAGGGGTTGGTGAGCAGTTCTTC

j_call: TRBJ1-6
v_call: TRBV7-2
clone_size: NA
d_call: TRBD1
cdr3_aa: CASSLGGQGYSYNSPLHF
cdr3_nt: TGTGCCAGCAGCCTAGGAGGACAGGGCTACTCCTATAATTCACCCCTCCACTTT

j_call: TRBJ1-1
v_call: TRBV6-5
clone_size: once
d_call: TRBD1
cdr3_aa: CASSYRGLNTEAFF
cdr3_nt: TGTGCCAGCAGTTACAGGGGGCTGAACACTGAAGCTTTCTTT

j_call: TRBJ1-5
v_call: TRBV3-1/TRBV3-2
clone_size: once
d_call: TRBD1
cdr3_aa: CASSQEVIAGGSNQPQHF
cdr3_nt: TGTGCCAGCAGCCAAGAAGTGATCGCAGGGGGGAGCAATCAGCCCCAGCATTTT

j_call: TRBJ2-4
v_call: TRBV7-9
clone_size: NA
d_call: TRBD2
cdr3_aa: CASSSRISGLAGGSDIQYF
cdr3_nt: TGTGCCAGCAGCTCCCGAATCTCCGGACTAGCGGGGGGAAGTGACATTCAGTACTTC

j_call: TRBJ2-7
v_call: TRBV12-3/TRBV12-4
clone_size: NA
d_call: TRBD1
cdr3_aa: CATGQGFYEQYF
cdr3_nt: TGTGCCACCGGACAGGGGTTCTACGAGCAGTACTTC

j_call: TRBJ1-4
v_call: TRBV2
clone_size: NA
d_call: NA
cdr3_aa: CASSEAEVRELFF
cdr3_nt: TGTGCCAGCAGTGAAGCGGAGGTTCGAGAACTGTTTTTT

j_call: TRBJ1-5
v_call: TRBV2
clone_size: NA
d_call: TRBD1
cdr3_aa: CASSVDRGASNQPQHF
cdr3_nt: TGTGCCAGCAGTGTGGACAGGGGGGCAAGCAATCAGCCCCAGCATTTT

j_call: TRBJ1-6
v_call: TRBV7-2
clone_size: NA
d_call: NA
cdr3_aa: CASSLYSPGSQVNSPLHF
cdr3_nt: TGTGCCAGCAGCTTATATTCCCCCGGGTCCCAAGTGAATTCACCCCTCCACTTT

j_call: TRBJ1-1
v_call: TRBV19
clone_size: few
d_call: TRBD1
cdr3_aa: CASSAGDRVGTEAFF
cdr3_nt: TGTGCCAGTAGTGCGGGGGACAGGGTCGGCACTGAAGCTTTCTTT